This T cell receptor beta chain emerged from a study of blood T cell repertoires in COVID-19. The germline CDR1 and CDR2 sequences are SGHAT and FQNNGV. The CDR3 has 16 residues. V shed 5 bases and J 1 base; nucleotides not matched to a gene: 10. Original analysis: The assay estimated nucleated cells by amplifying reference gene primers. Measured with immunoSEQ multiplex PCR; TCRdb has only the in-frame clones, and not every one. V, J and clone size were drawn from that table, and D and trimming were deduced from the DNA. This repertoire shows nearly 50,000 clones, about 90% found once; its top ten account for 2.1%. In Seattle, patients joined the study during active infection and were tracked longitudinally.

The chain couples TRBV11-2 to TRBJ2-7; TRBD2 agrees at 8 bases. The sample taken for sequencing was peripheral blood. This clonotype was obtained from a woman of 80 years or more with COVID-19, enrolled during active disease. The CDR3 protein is CASSDPGGSASYEQYF. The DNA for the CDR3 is TGTGCCAGCAGCGATCCGGGGGGGTCGGCGTCCTACGAGCAGTACTTC.